This T cell receptor beta chain was found in a study of blood T cell repertoires in COVID-19. Patients in Seattle were enrolled during active infection, then followed longitudinally. This clone was found a few times. This CDR3 comprises 16 residues. V gave up 5 bases and J gave up 7 bases; unmatched junction bases: 10. Germline CDR1 is LNHDA and CDR2 is SQIVND (reference sequence). In the original workflow: Estimation of nucleated cell counts was performed using reference gene primer amplification. Method: immunoSEQ multiplex PCR; TCRdb's copy keeps in-frame clones and lacks some. That table supplies the V and J calls and clone size; D and trimming were determined from the DNA. The sample has approximately 290,000 clones, around 85% seen once; the top ten hold 0.87%.

The chain joins TRBV19 to TRBJ1-4; 10 bases align to TRBD1. The sequencing input was peripheral blood. This sequence originates from a human donor with COVID-19, enrolled during active disease. The donor label of this sample is uncertain. This CDR3 reads CASSPDRGQWGEKLFF. The CDR3, as DNA: TGTGCCAGTAGTCCTGACAGGGGGCAGTGGGGTGAAAAACTGTTTTTT.